Listed here are 18 T cell receptor beta chains from one sample, sequenced in a study of Ad26.COV2.S vaccination and SARS-CoV-2 variants (dated by TCRdb to the early 2020s). Sample treatment or condition, as interpreted from the label and publication: around 19 received Ad26.COV2.S at low or high dose, single or two shots; several received placebo; per-sample allocation not given. For vaccine and placebo recipients, the sequenced repertoires came from samples collected on day 63 after the first injection. The receptor library was made with the immunoSEQ multiplex PCR assay. Held by TCRdb, this immuneACCESS table contains in-frame sequences only and omits some clones. Under half of the omission traces to an unresolved V gene where checked; the cause of the rest is unknown. Recorded for this sample are about 350,000 clones; 75% to 90% of them occurred a single time. The top ten constitute roughly 10% of the sample.

The starting material was peripheral blood, obtained in a trial of Ad26.COV2.S vaccine versus placebo. These receptors all stem from a person between 18 and 65 years old who received the Ad26.COV2.S COVID-19 vaccine or a placebo.

The chain couples TRBV28 to TRBJ2-6, with unresolved D. Per the germline V gene, CDR1 is MDHEN and CDR2 is SYDVKM. This CDR3 comprises 15 residues. V was cut by 4 bases and J by 2 bases, with 9 bases left in between. DNA for the CDR3: TGTGCCAGCAGTTCAGGAAAGGCTGGGGCCAACGTCCTGACTTTC. Its protein is CASSSGKAGANVLTF.

The chain carries TRBV2 and TRBJ1-1, with 7 bases lining up with TRBD1. Germline CDR1 is SNHLY and CDR2 is FYNNEI. CDR3 length equals 13 residues. Trimming at V came to 11 bases and at J to 0 bases, leaving 6 bases not matched to a gene. CDR3 DNA: TGTGCCGCAAAGACAGGGTTGAACACTGAAGCTTTCTTT. Translated, it gives CAAKTGLNTEAFF.

V gene TRBV20-1 combines with J gene TRBJ1-1, with D unclear. The germline gives CDR1 DFQATT, CDR2 SNEGSKA (reference sequence). This CDR3 is 10 amino acids long. V lost 5 bases to trimming and J lost 9 bases, with 10 bases between them. As DNA, the CDR3 is TGCAGTGCTGACCAAGTAAAAGCTTTCTTT. This sequence encodes CSADQVKAFF.

The chain is built from TRBV3-1 (or the pseudogene TRBV3-2) and TRBJ2-7, with 8 bases fitting TRBD2. Germline CDR1 LGHDT, CDR2 YNNKEL (reference sequence). There are 14 residues in the CDR3. The V gene end was trimmed by 0 bases and the J gene end by 5 bases; junction bases not matched to a gene: 3. The CDR3 DNA is TGTGCCAGCAGCCAAGAGACTAGCGTCCACGAGCAGTACTTC. Its protein product is CASSQETSVHEQYF.

The rearrangement uses TRBV27 and TRBJ1-5; D remains ambiguous. Looked up from germline, CDR1 is MNHEY and CDR2 is SMNVEV (reference sequence). The CDR3 contains 13 residues. V was trimmed by 1 base and J by 6 bases, leaving 7 bases between them. The CDR3 reads CASSLLEGQPQHF. The CDR3, as DNA: TGTGCCAGCAGTTTATTGGAGGGTCAGCCCCAGCATTTT.

The rearrangement uses TRBV4-1 and TRBJ1-1, with D possibly being TRBD1 (5 bases). The CDR3 length is 15 residues. The V gene lost 0 bases and the J gene lost 3 bases, with 11 bases spanning the gap. The germline V gene encodes CDR1 MGHRA and CDR2 YSYEKL. In DNA form, the CDR3 reads TGCGCCAGCAGCCAAGATCGGGGCAGGGACACTGAAGCTTTCTTT. It translates to CASSQDRGRDTEAFF.

V usage is TRBV4-1 and J usage is TRBJ2-5; tentatively, D is TRBD2 (7 bases). CDR1 MGHRA and CDR2 YSYEKL come from the germline V gene. V was clipped by 4 bases and J by 1 base, with 16 bases between them. The CDR3 totals 16 residues. As DNA, the CDR3 is TGCGCCAGCAGCCCCTCCAGTCGGGGGGCCCAAGAGACCCAGTACTTC. Translating gives CASSPSSRGAQETQYF.

A single count supports this clone. V usage is TRBV5-7 and J usage is TRBJ2-4; D is unresolved. TRBV5-7 is recorded as an ORF, its role being uncertain. V was pared by 10 bases and J by 1 base, with 12 bases between. CDR3 length equals 13 residues. The CDR3 DNA is TGTGCCCGACCGGTTCTTGCCAAAAACATTCAGTACTTC. Protein product: CARPVLAKNIQYF.

V is TRBV24-1 and J is TRBJ1-2; TRBD1 agrees at 9 bases. Germline V CDR1 and CDR2: KGHDR, SFDVKD. Trimming cost V 2 bases and J 5 bases; bases outside gene matches: 5. This CDR3 contains 15 residues. CDR3 in amino acids: CATSDSRGQGYGYTF. Written as DNA, the CDR3 is TGTGCCACCAGTGATTCCAGAGGACAGGGGTATGGCTACACCTTC.

The chain's CDR3 is CASSYRVESPLHF. The CDR3 nucleotides read TGTGCCAGCAGTTACAGGGTTGAGTCACCCCTCCACTTT. This chain connects TRBV6-5 to TRBJ1-6; D gene uncertain. V lost 2 bases to trimming and J lost 10 bases, with 9 bases between them. This CDR3 is 13 amino acids long. Germline V gene lookup returns CDR1 MNHEY and CDR2 SVGAGI.

As to this clone: This CDR3 is also generated by other DNA sequences in the sample. V gene TRBV28 combines with J gene TRBJ1-2; 9 positions match TRBD1. J gave up 4 bases and V 6 bases, and 6 bases lay outside the gene matches. Germline CDR1 MDHEN, CDR2 SYDVKM. CDR3 length: 14 amino acids. The CDR3 here is CASSPGQGPYGYTF. DNA of the CDR3: TGTGCCAGCAGCCCGGGACAGGGTCCCTATGGCTACACCTTC.

V gene TRBV29-1 combines with J gene TRBJ1-1, with 7 bases aligning to TRBD1. CDR1 and CDR2 from the germline V gene are SQVTM and ANQGSEA. The junction had 7 bases not matched to a gene; V was cut back by 7 bases and J by 2 bases. The CDR3 extends over 13 amino acids. The CDR3 bases are TGCAGCGCCGCGGACAGGCGCAACACTGAAGCTTTCTTT. This sequence encodes CSAADRRNTEAFF.

The sample holds one count of this clone. The rearrangement joins TRBV18 to TRBJ1-3; D remains ambiguous. The CDR3 spans 16 residues. CDR1 and CDR2 (germline): KGHSH, LQKENI. Trimming cost V 3 bases and J 2 bases, with 14 bases left between them. The CDR3 region is CASSPDQKVPGNTIYF. The CDR3 DNA is TGTGCCAGCTCACCGGACCAAAAGGTGCCTGGAAACACCATATATTTT. The complete variable domain, with remaining parts taken from reference TRBV18 and TRBJ1-3, reads NAGVMQNPRHLVRRRGQEARLRCSPMKGHSHVYWYRQLPEEGLKFMVYLQKENIIDESGMPKERFSAEFPKEGPSILRIQQVVRGDSAAYFCASSPDQKVPGNTIYFGEGSWLTVV.

The chain recombines TRBV28 with TRBJ2-1, with 7 positions matching TRBD1. The length of the CDR3 is 14 residues. V lost 2 bases, J lost 9 bases, and 7 bases stayed unmatched. Per the germline V gene, CDR1 is MDHEN and CDR2 is SYDVKM. DNA of the CDR3: TGTGCCAGCAGTTTAGACGACAGGGTCAGTGAGCAGTTCTTC. This translates into CASSLDDRVSEQFF.

V usage is TRBV7-2 and J usage is TRBJ2-7, with unresolved D. V gave up 1 base and J gave up 2 bases, with 9 bases separating them. The CDR3 covers 14 residues. Germline V gene data show CDR1 as SGHTA and CDR2 as FQGNSA. DNA for the CDR3: TGTGCCAGCAGCTTAGGCATTTCCCCCTACGAGCAGTACTTC. This sequence encodes CASSLGISPYEQYF.

CDR3 DNA: TGTGCCAGCAGCTTCAGCGGGGGGAGAGATACGCAGTATTTT. Protein sequence: CASSFSGGRDTQYF. This chain connects TRBV7-2 to TRBJ2-3; 9 nucleotides match TRBD2. In germline, CDR1 is SGHTA, CDR2 FQGNSA. The CDR3 runs to 14 residues. J gave up 5 bases and V 3 bases, and 3 bases lay outside the gene matches.

J is TRBJ1-2 and V is TRBV9; the D gene is possibly TRBD1 (5 bases). V was clipped by 0 bases and J by 3 bases, with 9 bases between them. The CDR3 runs 14 residues. CDR1 and CDR2 (germline): SGDLS, YYNGEE. Written as DNA, the CDR3 is TGTGCCAGCAGCGTAGCTCTGGGGGACTATGGCTACACCTTC. Its translation: CASSVALGDYGYTF.

CDR3 in DNA: TGTGCCAGTACCCGGACAGGGGGTACATCCTACGAGCAGTACTTC. The encoded protein is CASTRTGGTSYEQYF. The V call is TRBV19, the J call TRBJ2-7; 10 positions agree with TRBD1. Germline CDR1 is LNHDA and CDR2 is SQIVND (reference sequence). The V segment lost 7 bases and the J segment 1 base; nucleotides outside the gene matches: 7. The CDR3 covers 15 residues.